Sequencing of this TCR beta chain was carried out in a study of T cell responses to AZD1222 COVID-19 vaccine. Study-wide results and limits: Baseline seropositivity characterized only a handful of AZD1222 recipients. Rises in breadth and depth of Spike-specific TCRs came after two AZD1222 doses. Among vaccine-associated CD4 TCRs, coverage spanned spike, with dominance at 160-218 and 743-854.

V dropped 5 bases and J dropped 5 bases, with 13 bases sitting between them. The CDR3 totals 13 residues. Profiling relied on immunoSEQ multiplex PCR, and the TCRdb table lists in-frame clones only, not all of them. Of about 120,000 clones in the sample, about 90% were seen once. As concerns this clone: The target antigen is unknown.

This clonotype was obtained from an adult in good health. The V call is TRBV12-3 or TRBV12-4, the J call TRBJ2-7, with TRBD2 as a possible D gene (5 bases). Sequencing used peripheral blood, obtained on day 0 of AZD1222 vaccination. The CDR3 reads CASSHEGRNEQYF. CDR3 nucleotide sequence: TGTGCCAGCAGTCACGAGGGTAGGAACGAGCAGTACTTC.